This T cell receptor beta chain was identified in a study of cytomegalovirus exposure and HLA in healthy donors. Study results and limitations: Judged likely to be a sequencing artifact was a cluster of highly shared sequence variants. Per published reports, the classifier diagnosed cytomegalovirus status with high specificity and sensitivity.

Comment on this clone: What it recognizes is unknown.

CDR3 length: 14 residues. V was cut by 5 bases and J by 8 bases, with 18 bases left in between. From germline, CDR1 is MDHEN and CDR2 SYDVKM. The PCR made use of 60 Vbeta and 13 Jbeta primers. Data came from immunoSEQ multiplex PCR; TCRdb stores just in-frame clones and leaves some out. The sample yields 35,000 to 45,000 clones, roughly 69% seen once. The rearrangement links TRBV28 to TRBJ1-2; a weak D match, TRBD1 (6 bases). Sequencing was performed on PBMCs. The sequence was obtained from a man aged 25-40 years in good health and CMV-seronegative. The CDR3 sequence is CASSTGTRMEGYTF. The CDR3 DNA reads TGTGCCAGCAGTACCGGGACACGGATGGAAGGCTACACCTTC.